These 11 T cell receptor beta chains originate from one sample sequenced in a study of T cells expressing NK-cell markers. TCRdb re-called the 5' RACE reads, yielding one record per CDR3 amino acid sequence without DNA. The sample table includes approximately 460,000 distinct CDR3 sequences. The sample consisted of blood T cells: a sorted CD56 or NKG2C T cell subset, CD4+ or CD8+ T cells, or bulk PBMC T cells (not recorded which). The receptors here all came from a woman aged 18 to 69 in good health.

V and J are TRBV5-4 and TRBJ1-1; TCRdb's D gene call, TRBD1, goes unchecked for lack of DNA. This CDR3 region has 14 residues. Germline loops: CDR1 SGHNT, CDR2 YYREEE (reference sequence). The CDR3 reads CASSPGQQITEAFF.

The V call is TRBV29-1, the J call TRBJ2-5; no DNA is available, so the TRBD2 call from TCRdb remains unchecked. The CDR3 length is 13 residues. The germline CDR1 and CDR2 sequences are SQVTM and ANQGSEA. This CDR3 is CSVDQSGSETQYF.

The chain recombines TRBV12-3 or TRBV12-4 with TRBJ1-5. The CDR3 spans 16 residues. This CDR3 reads CASSSHGGLYNQPQHF.

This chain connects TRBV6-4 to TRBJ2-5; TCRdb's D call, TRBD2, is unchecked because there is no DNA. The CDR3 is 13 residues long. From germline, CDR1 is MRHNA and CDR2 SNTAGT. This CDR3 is CASSEEGGETQYF.

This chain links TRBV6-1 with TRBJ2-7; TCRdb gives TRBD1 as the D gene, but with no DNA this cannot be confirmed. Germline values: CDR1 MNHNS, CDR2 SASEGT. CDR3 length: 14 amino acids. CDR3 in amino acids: CASRSGDSSYEQYF.

CDR3 protein: CASSPRVGVGELFF. The genes are TRBV12-3 or TRBV12-4 and TRBJ2-2; TCRdb's D call, TRBD2, is unchecked because there is no DNA. CDR3 length: 14 residues.

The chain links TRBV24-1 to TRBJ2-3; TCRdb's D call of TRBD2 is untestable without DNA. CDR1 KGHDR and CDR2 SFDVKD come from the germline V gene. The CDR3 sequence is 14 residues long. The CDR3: CATSEEAGGNTQYF.

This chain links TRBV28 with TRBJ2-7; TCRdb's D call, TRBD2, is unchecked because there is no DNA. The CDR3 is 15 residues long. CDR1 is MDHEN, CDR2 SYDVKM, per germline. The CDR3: CASSAASGNSYEQYF.

CDR3 sequence: CASSVRGTSQETQYF. The V gene is TRBV7-2, the J gene TRBJ2-5; TCRdb returns TRBD2, unconfirmable since there is no DNA. CDR3 length: 15 amino acids. Germline assignment: CDR1 SGHTA and CDR2 FQGNSA.

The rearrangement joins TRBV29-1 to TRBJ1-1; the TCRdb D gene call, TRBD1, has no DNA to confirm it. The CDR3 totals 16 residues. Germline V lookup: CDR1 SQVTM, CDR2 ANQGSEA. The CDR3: CSASGMGQGRNTEAFF.

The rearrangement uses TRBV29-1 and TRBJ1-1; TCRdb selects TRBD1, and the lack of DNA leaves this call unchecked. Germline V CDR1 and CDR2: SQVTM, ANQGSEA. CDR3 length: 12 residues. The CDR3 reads CSVEARVAEAFF.